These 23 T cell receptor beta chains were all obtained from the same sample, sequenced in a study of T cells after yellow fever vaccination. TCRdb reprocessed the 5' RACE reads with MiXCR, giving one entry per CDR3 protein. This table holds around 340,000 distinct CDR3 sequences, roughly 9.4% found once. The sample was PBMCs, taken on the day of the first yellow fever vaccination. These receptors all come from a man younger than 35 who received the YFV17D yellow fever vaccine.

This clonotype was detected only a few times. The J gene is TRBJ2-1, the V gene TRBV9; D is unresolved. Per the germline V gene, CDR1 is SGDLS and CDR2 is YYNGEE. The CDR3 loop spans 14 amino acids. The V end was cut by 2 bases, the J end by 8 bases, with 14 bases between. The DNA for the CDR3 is TGTGCCAGCAGCGTCGGGCCCGGCGAGGATGAGCAGTTCTTC. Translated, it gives CASSVGPGEDEQFF.

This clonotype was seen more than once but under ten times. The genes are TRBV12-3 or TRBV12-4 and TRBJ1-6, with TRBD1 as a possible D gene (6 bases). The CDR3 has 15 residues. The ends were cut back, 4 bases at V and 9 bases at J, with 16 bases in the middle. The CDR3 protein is CASSSLMRGSSPLHF. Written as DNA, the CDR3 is TGTGCCAGCAGTTCCTTGATGAGGGGGAGTTCACCCCTCCACTTT.

As DNA, the CDR3 is TGTGCCAGCAGTGAAGATGGCGCTGCCGGGGAGCTGTTTTTT. This codes for CASSEDGAAGELFF. The chain carries TRBV2 and TRBJ2-2; no reliable D call. CDR1 and CDR2 (germline): SNHLY, FYNNEI. The CDR3 length is 14 residues. V dropped 1 base and J dropped 6 bases, with 9 bases sitting between them. Supplemented by reference TRBV2 and TRBJ2-2, the full variable domain reads EPEVTQTPSHQVTQMGQEVILRCVPISNHLYFYWYRQILGQKVEFLVSFYNNEISEKSEIFDDQFSVERPDGSNFTLKIRSTKLEDSAMYFCASSEDGAAGELFFGEGSRLTVL.

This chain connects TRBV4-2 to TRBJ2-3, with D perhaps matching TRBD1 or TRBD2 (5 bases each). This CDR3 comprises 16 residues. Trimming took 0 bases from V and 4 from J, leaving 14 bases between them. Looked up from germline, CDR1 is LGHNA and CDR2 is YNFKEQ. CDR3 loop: CASSQDWGSRADTQYF. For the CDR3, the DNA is TGTGCCAGCAGCCAAGATTGGGGGTCCAGAGCAGATACGCAGTATTTT.

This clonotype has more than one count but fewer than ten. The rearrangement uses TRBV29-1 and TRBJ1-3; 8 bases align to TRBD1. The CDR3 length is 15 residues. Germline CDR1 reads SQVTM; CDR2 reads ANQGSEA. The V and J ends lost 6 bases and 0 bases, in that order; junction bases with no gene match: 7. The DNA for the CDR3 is TGCAGCGTCAGGACAGGGCAGAGCTCTGGAAACACCATATATTTT. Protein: CSVRTGQSSGNTIYF.

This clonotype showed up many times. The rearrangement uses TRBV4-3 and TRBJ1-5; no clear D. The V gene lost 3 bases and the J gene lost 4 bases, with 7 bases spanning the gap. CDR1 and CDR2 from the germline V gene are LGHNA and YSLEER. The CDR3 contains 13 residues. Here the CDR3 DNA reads TGCGCCAGCAGCCACGGAGAGAATCAGCCCCAGCATTTT. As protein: CASSHGENQPQHF.

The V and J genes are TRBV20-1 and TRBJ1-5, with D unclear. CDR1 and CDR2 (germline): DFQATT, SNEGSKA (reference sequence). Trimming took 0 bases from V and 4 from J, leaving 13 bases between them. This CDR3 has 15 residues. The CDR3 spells CSARDVGRENQPQHF. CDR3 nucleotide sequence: TGCAGTGCTAGAGATGTTGGTAGGGAAAATCAGCCCCAGCATTTT.

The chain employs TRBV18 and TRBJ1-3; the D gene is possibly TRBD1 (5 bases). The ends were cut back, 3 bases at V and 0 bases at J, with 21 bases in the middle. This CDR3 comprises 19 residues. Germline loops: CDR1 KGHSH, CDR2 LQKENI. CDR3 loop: CASSPTLFGGGNSGNTIYF. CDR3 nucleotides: TGTGCCAGCTCACCCACTCTATTTGGCGGGGGAAACTCTGGAAACACCATATATTTT. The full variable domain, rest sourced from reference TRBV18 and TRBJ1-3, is NAGVMQNPRHLVRRRGQEARLRCSPMKGHSHVYWYRQLPEEGLKFMVYLQKENIIDESGMPKERFSAEFPKEGPSILRIQQVVRGDSAAYFCASSPTLFGGGNSGNTIYFGEGSWLTVV.

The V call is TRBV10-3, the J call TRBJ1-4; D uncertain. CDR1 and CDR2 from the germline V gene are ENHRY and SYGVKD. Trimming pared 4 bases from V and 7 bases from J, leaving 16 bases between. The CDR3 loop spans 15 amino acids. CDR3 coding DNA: TGTGCCATCAGTGGCTCAATGGGAGTGAGTGAAAAACTGTTTTTT. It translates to CAISGSMGVSEKLFF.

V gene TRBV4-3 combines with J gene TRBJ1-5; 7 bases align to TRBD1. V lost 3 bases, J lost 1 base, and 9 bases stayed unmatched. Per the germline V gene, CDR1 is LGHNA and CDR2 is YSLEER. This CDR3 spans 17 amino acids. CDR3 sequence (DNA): TGCGCCAGCAGCCAGAGGGAAGGGGGCGTAAGCAATCAGCCCCAGCATTTT. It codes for CASSQREGGVSNQPQHF.

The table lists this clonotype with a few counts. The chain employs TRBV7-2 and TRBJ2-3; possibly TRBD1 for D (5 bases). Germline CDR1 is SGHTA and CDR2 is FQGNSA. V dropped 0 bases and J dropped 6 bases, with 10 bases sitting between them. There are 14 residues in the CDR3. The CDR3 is CASSLAGHRDTQYF. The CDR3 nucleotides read TGTGCCAGCAGCTTAGCGGGGCACCGGGATACGCAGTATTTT.

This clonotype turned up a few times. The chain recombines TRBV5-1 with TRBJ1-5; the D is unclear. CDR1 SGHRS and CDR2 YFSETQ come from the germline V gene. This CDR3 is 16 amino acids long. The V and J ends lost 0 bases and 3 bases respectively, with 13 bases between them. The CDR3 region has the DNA TGCGCCAGCAGCTTGGATGGACGGCCGGACAATCAGCCCCAGCATTTT. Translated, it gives CASSLDGRPDNQPQHF.

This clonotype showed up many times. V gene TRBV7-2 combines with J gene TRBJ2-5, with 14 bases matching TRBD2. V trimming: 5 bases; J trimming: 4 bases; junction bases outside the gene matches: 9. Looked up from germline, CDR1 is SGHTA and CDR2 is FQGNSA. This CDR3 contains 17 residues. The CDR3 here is CASSRGTSGGGRETQYF. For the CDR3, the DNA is TGTGCCAGCAGCAGAGGGACTAGCGGGGGAGGTAGAGAGACCCAGTACTTC. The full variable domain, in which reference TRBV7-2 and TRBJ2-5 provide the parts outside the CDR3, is GAGVSQSPSNKVTEKGKDVELRCDPISGHTALYWYRQSLGQGLEFLIYFQGNSAPDKSGLPSDRFSAERTGGSVSTLTIQRTQQEDSAVYLCASSRGTSGGGRETQYFGPGTRLLVL.

The CDR3 DNA follows: TGCGCCAGCAGCCAAGAGACCTGGGGACGCTCCAATTCACCCCTCCACTTT. It specifies CASSQETWGRSNSPLHF. The rearrangement joins TRBV4-3 to TRBJ1-6; TRBD1 might be the D (5 bases). Germline values: CDR1 LGHNA, CDR2 YSLEER. V was shortened by 0 bases and J by 7 bases, with 16 bases between the two germline ends. The CDR3 extends over 17 amino acids.

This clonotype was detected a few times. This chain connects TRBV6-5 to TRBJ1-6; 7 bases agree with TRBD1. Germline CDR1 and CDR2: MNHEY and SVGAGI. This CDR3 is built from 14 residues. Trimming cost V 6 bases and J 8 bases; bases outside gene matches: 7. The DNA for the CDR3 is TGTGCCAGCAGCCGTGACAGGGAAGATTCACCCCTCCACTTT. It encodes CASSRDREDSPLHF.

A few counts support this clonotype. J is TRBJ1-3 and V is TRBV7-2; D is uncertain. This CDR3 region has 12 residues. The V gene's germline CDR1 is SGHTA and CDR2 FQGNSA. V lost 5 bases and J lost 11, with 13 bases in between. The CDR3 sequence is CASSTTRTSIYF. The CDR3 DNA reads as TGTGCCAGCAGCACCACCCGCACATCCATATATTTT.

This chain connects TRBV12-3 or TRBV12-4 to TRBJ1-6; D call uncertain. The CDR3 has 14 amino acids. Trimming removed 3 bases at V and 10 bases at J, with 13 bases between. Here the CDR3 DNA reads TGTGCCAGCAGTTTCGGGGTTGAGAAATCACCCCTCCACTTT. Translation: CASSFGVEKSPLHF.

The DNA for the CDR3 is TGTGCCAGCACCCTATCTGGTTCGGATTCACCCCTCCACTTT. This gives the protein CASTLSGSDSPLHF. The chain couples TRBV6-1 to TRBJ1-6; D ambiguous. Deletions cut 7 bases from V and 8 bases from J, with 15 bases between. Germline V lookup: CDR1 MNHNS, CDR2 SASEGT. The CDR3 extends over 14 amino acids.

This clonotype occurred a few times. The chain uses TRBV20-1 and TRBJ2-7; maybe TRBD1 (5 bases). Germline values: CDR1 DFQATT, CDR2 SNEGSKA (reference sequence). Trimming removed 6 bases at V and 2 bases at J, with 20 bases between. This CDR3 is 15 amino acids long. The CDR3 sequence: CSAQPLGAGPYEQYV. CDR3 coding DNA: TGCAGTGCGCAACCTCTAGGGGCCGGGCCCTACGAGCAGTACGTC.

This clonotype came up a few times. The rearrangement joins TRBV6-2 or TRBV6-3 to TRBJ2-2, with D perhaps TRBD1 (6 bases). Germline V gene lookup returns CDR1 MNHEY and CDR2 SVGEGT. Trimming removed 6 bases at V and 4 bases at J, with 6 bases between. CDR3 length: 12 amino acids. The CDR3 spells CASRQGTGELFF. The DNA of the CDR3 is TGTGCCAGCAGACAGGGCACCGGGGAGCTGTTTTTT.

CDR3 residues: CASSGVRDTEAFF. CDR3 bases: TGTGCCAGCAGTGGCGTAAGGGACACTGAAGCTTTCTTT. The chain combines TRBV2 with TRBJ1-1; the D is unclear. CDR3 length equals 13 residues. Per the germline V gene, CDR1 is SNHLY and CDR2 is FYNNEI. V lost 4 bases to trimming and J lost 3 bases, with 9 bases between them. The full variable domain, rest sourced from reference TRBV2 and TRBJ1-1, is EPEVTQTPSHQVTQMGQEVILRCVPISNHLYFYWYRQILGQKVEFLVSFYNNEISEKSEIFDDQFSVERPDGSNFTLKIRSTKLEDSAMYFCASSGVRDTEAFFGQGTRLTVV.

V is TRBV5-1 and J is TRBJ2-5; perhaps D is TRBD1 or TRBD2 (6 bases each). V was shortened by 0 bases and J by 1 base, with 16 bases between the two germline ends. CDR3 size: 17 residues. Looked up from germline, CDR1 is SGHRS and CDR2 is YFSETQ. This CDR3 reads CASSLGGRGALQETQYF. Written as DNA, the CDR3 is TGCGCCAGCAGCTTGGGGGGGCGCGGGGCCCTCCAAGAGACCCAGTACTTC. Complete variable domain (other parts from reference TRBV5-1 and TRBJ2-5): KAGVTQTPRYLIKTRGQQVTLSCSPISGHRSVSWYQQTPGQGLQFLFEYFSETQRNKGNFPGRFSGRQFSNSRSEMNVSTLELGDSALYLCASSLGGRGALQETQYFGPGTRLLVL.

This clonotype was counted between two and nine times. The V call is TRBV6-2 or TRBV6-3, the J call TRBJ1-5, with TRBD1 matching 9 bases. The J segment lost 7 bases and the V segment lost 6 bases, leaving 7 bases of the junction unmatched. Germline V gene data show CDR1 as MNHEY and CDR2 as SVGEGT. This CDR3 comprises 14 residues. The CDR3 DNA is TGTGCCAGCAGAAATACAGGGGGCGGACAGCCCCAGCATTTT. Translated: CASRNTGGGQPQHF.